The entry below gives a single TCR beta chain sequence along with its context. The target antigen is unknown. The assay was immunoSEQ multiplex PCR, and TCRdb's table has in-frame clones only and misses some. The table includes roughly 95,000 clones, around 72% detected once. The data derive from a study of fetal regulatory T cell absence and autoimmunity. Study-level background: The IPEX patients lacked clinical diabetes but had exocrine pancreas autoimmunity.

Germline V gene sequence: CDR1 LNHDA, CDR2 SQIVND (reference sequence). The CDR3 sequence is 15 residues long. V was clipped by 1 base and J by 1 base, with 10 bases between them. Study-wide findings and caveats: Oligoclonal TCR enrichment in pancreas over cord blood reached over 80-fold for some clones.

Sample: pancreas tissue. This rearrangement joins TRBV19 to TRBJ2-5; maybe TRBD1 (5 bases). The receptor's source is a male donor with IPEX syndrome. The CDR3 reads CASSIGPGRQETQYF. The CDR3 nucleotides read TGTGCCAGTAGTATAGGTCCAGGGCGCCAAGAGACCCAGTACTTC.